The entry below gives a single TCR beta chain sequence along with its context. This record comes from a study of blood T cell repertoires in COVID-19. As for the study in general: Whether acute or convalescent, the COVID-19 samples came from the United States, Italy and Spain. T cells, B-cell-depleted T cells, or PBMCs supplied cDNA or gDNA.

Enrolment of Seattle patients took place during active infection, and they were followed longitudinally. Trimming at V came to 4 bases and at J to 3 bases, leaving 6 bases not matched to a gene. Germline loops: CDR1 SGHRS, CDR2 YFSETQ. The CDR3 totals 16 residues. Original processing notes: It was from reference gene primer amplification that nucleated cell counts were estimated. The repertoire was sequenced with immunoSEQ multiplex PCR; TCRdb's copy has only in-frame clones and lacks some. V, J and clone size derive from that table, while D and trimming were established from the DNA sequence. The table includes about 270,000 clones, roughly nine tenths detected once.

Material for sequencing was peripheral blood. J is TRBJ2-2 and V is TRBV5-1; TRBD2 matches 10 bases. The TCR was taken from a woman under 40 with COVID-19, enrolled during active disease. As DNA, the CDR3 is TGCGCCAGCAGCGCACTAGCGGGGCTTGACACCGGGGAGCTGTTTTTT. Encoded protein: CASSALAGLDTGELFF.